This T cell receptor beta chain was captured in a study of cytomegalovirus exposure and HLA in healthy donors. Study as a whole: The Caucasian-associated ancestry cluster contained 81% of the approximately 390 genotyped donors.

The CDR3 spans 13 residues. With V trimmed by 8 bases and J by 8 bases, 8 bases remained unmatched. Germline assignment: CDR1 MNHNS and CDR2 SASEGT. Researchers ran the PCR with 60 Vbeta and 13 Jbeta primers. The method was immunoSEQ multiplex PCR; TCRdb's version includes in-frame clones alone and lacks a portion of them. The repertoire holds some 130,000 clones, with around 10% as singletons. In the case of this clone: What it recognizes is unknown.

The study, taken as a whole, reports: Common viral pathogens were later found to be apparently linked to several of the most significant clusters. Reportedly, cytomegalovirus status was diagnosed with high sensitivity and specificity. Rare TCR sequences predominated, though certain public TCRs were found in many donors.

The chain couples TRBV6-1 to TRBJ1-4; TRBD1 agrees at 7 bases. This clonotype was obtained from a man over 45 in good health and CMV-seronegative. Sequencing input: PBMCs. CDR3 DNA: TGTGCCAGCTTGACAGGGCCAGACGAAAAACTGTTTTTT. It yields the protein CASLTGPDEKLFF.